The T cell receptor (beta chain) described here comes from a study of shared clonotypes between healthy human individuals. Several immunoSEQ plates held equal portions of the genomic DNA taken from each subset. About 28,000 T cell genomes, or about 300 ng DNA, went into replicate PCRs of unsorted PBMC. Unsorted PBMC DNA sequencing spanned ten immunoSEQ deep assay plates. Assay used: immunoSEQ multiplex PCR; TCRdb lists only in-frame clones, some missing. The data show 400,000 to 500,000 clones, 76% seen once. The CDR3 is made up of 18 amino acids. The germline V gene encodes CDR1 MGHDK and CDR2 SYGVNS. Trimming removed 2 bases from V and 2 bases from J; junction bases left unmatched: 8. Note on this clone: Antigen: not known.

General study points: It was only blood that was sampled, and tissue repertoires likely differ.

The rearrangement links TRBV25-1 to TRBJ2-3, with TRBD2 identical over 12 bases. Sequencing was performed on PBMCs. The sequence was obtained from a woman aged 40-49 years in good health. Some clones in this sample may be carry-over from other donors' samples. DNA for the CDR3: TGTGCCAGCAGTGAAAATCTAGCGGGAGGGCCCTACACAGATACGCAGTATTTT. It specifies CASSENLAGGPYTDTQYF.